The 4 T cell receptor beta chains presented below share a single source sample, sequenced in a study of blood T cell repertoires in COVID-19. Clones were read by immunoSEQ multiplex PCR, and TCRdb kept only the in-frame ones, dropping some. The sample has 140,000 or so clones; approximately 88% are singletons. Input material: peripheral blood. The receptors shown here come from a man between 65 and 85 years old with acute or convalescent COVID-19.

The chain couples TRBV20-1 to TRBJ1-4; D call uncertain. CDR3 size: 13 residues. V gave up 3 bases and J gave up 7 bases, with 12 bases separating them. Germline V gene lookup returns CDR1 DFQATT and CDR2 SNEGSKA (reference sequence). The CDR3 here is CSASPFRGEKLFF. Written as DNA, the CDR3 is TGCAGTGCTAGTCCTTTCCGGGGTGAAAAACTGTTTTTT.

The genes are TRBV7-2 and TRBJ1-2; 8 bases fit TRBD1. Trimming cost V 3 bases and J 6 bases; bases outside gene matches: 9. The CDR3 contains 15 residues. CDR1 and CDR2 from the germline V gene are SGHTA and FQGNSA. CDR3 protein: CASSFYLQGADGYTF. The CDR3, as DNA: TGTGCCAGCAGCTTCTACCTTCAGGGGGCGGATGGCTACACCTTC.

The chain links TRBV6-6 to TRBJ1-2; a possible D gene is TRBD1 (5 bases). Germline lookup yields CDR1 MNHNY and CDR2 SVGAGI (reference sequence). The CDR3 runs 15 residues. With 2 bases removed from V and 4 bases from J, the gap between germline ends came to 14 bases. The DNA of the CDR3 is TGTGCCAGCAGTTACGGTCAAGGGGTACTCTATGGCTACACCTTC. Translation: CASSYGQGVLYGYTF.

The rearrangement uses TRBV10-2 and TRBJ1-6; maybe TRBD1 (6 bases). The ends were cut back, 7 bases at V and 7 bases at J, with 8 bases in the middle. This CDR3 has 12 residues. Germline V lookup: CDR1 WSHSY, CDR2 SAAADI. The CDR3 coding sequence is TGCGCCAGCACGACAGGCAATTCACCCCTCCACTTT. This sequence encodes CASTTGNSPLHF.